This T cell receptor (beta chain) was recorded in a study of blood T cell repertoires in COVID-19. Germline V CDR1 and CDR2: SGDLS, YYNGEE. The CDR3 has 16 amino acids. The V gene lost 4 bases and the J gene lost 4 bases, with 20 bases spanning the gap. The repertoire was sequenced with immunoSEQ multiplex PCR; TCRdb's copy has only in-frame clones and lacks some. Among approximately 170,000 clones listed, around 80% were seen once. Input material: PBMCs or T cells enriched from blood (not recorded which). This receptor was obtained from a man aged 35 to 55 who had recovered from COVID-19. The J gene is TRBJ1-1, the V gene TRBV9; a possible D gene is TRBD1 (6 bases). The CDR3: CASSSHRDLGGTEAFF. CDR3 coding DNA: TGTGCCAGCAGCTCCCACAGGGACCTAGGTGGCACTGAAGCTTTCTTT.